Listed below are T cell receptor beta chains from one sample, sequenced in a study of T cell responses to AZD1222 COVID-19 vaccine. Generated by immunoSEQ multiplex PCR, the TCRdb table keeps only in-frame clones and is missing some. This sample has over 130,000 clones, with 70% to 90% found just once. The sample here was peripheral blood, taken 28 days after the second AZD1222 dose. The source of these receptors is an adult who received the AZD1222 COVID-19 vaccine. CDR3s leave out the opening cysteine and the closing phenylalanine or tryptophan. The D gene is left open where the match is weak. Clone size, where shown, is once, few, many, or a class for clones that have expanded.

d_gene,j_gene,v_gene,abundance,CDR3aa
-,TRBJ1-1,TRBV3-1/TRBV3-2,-,ASSQAEIGLRGEAF
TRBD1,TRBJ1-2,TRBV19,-,ASRGTAHGYT
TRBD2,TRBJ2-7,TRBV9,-,ASSVGGRDHEQY
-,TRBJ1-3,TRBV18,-,ASSPLPGPSGNTIY
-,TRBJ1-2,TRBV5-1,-,ASSLEGGRTGYT
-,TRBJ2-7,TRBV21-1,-,ASNPATGAHEQY
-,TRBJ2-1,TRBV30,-,AWRLDHGNEQF
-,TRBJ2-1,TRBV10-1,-,ASSVLSGDNEQF
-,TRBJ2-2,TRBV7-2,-,ASSSGASPGELF
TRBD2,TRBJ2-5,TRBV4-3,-,ASSQDWLAGGNQY
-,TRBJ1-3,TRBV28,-,ASSSSASGNTIY
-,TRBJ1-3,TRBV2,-,ASRSGARMGGNTIY
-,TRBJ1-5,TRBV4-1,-,ASSQVPPTQGAYSNQPQH
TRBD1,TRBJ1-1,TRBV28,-,ASSFSGTANTEAF
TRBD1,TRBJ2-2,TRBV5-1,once,ASGETGVGTGELF
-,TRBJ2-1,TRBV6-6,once,ASSPTLNEQF
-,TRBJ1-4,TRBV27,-,ASSFHPADRRNEKLF
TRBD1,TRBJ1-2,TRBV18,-,ASAQGTTLNGYT
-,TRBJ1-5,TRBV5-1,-,ASSLGGLDQPQH